The TCR beta chain under discussion was sequenced for a study of shared clonotypes between healthy human individuals. Whole-study context: Plates per donor: three CD4 naive, three CD4 memory, two CD8 naive, one CD8 memory.

As for this clone: Its target is unknown.

Overall study results and limits: Memory subsets had estimated richness that was generally smaller than that of naive subsets.

DNA at 200 ng, about 30,000 T cell genomes, went into sorted-subset replicate PCRs. Here immunoSEQ multiplex PCR was the method, and the copy in TCRdb shows in-frame clones only, minus some. Here the sample spans some 580,000 clones, almost 97% being singletons. V gave up 5 bases and J gave up 7 bases; unmatched junction bases: 10. The length of the CDR3 is 15 residues. CDR1 is SEHNR, CDR2 FQNEAQ, per germline (reference sequence). The split of CD4+ cells yielded CD45RA+ naive and CD45RA-negative memory subsets. Sequencing input: naive CD4+ T cells sorted from blood. Subset described: CD45RA+ positively selected. The TCR originated in a woman between 25 and 40 years old in good health. The rearrangement joins TRBV7-9 to TRBJ1-4; TRBD1 agrees at 7 bases. The CDR3 nucleotides are TGTGCCAGCAGCCGGTCGACAGGGAAGGTTGAAAAACTGTTTTTT. This gives the protein CASSRSTGKVEKLFF. Combining the CDR3 with reference TRBV7-9 and TRBJ1-4 gives the whole variable domain DTGVSQNPRHKITKRGQNVTFRCDPISEHNRLYWYRQTLGQGPEFLTYFQNEAQLEKSRLLSDRFSAERPKGSFSTLEIQRTEQGDSAMYLCASSRSTGKVEKLFFGSGTQLSVL.